A selection of T cell receptor beta chains follows, all from one sample in a study of T cell changes during pregnancy in multiple sclerosis. Clones were read by immunoSEQ multiplex PCR, and TCRdb kept only the in-frame ones, dropping some. The sample yields 30,000 to 45,000 clones, just over 90% seen once. The sample was CD4+ T cells from peripheral blood mononuclear cells, taken after pregnancy. The receptors were sampled from a female donor with multiple sclerosis, enrolled in a pregnancy study. Each CDR3 is given with its conserved first and last residue. The D gene is left open where the match is weak. Size tells how often a clone was seen (once, few, many) or the class of an expanded clone, and some rows leave it out.

size | J | D | V | DNA | CDR3
. | TRBJ1-4 | TRBD1 | TRBV6-1 | TGTGCCAGCAGGGACAGGGAAAATGAAAAACTGTTTTTT | CASRDRENEKLFF
. | TRBJ1-5 | . | TRBV5-1 | TGCGCCAGCAGCGCAGGAGGAGGGGCCGGGCAGCCCCAGCATTTT | CASSAGGGAGQPQHF
. | TRBJ1-5 | . | TRBV28 | TGTGCCAGCGGGGGGGCCCAGCCCCAGCATTTT | CASGGAQPQHF
. | TRBJ2-1 | . | TRBV2 | TGTGCCAGCAGTGAGGGCACCTACAATGAGCAGTTCTTC | CASSEGTYNEQFF
. | TRBJ1-1 | TRBD1 | TRBV25-1 | TGTGCCAGCACCTCGGACAGGGGTGGCACTGAAGCTTTCTTT | CASTSDRGGTEAFF
. | TRBJ1-2 | TRBD1 | TRBV5-4 | TGTGCCAGCAGCCCTCGACAGGGAGGCTACACCTTC | CASSPRQGGYTF
. | TRBJ1-2 | . | TRBV10-3 | TGTGCCATCACCCCGGGGTATAGTAAGGAAGGGTATGGCTACACCTTC | CAITPGYSKEGYGYTF
. | TRBJ1-6 | . | TRBV7-2 | TGTGCCAGCAGTTCCAGGGTTTCGAATTCACCCCTCCACTTT | CASSSRVSNSPLHF
. | TRBJ1-2 | . | TRBV19 | TGTGCCAGTAGTGAGGGCGGACCGCCACTCCCCTACACCTTC | CASSEGGPPLPYTF
. | TRBJ2-7 | TRBD1 | TRBV19 | TGTGCCAGTAGTTCCGGGACAGCGCCTTACGAGCAGTACTTC | CASSSGTAPYEQYF
. | TRBJ1-4 | TRBD1 | TRBV15 | TGTGCCACCAGCCGATCAGACAGGGGGACTGAAAAACTGTTTTTT | CATSRSDRGTEKLFF
. | TRBJ2-5 | TRBD2 | TRBV28 | TGTGCCAGCAGTTTATGGACTAGCGGGAGTAAGGAGACCCAGTACTTC | CASSLWTSGSKETQYF
. | TRBJ2-7 | TRBD1 | TRBV28 | TGTGCCAGCACCGATTCGTCCAGGGGGCTCGACGAGCAGTACTTC | CASTDSSRGLDEQYF
. | TRBJ2-1 | TRBD2 | TRBV2 | TGTGCCAGCAGGACTAGCGGGAACAATGAGCAGTTCTTC | CASRTSGNNEQFF
. | TRBJ1-1 | TRBD1 | TRBV27 | TGTGCCAGCAGTTTTTTAGGGGGCGGGAAAATTACTGAAGCTTTCTTT | CASSFLGGGKITEAFF
few | TRBJ1-1 | . | TRBV28 | TGTGCCAGCAGGGCGACGGGGGTTGATGAAGCTTTCTTT | CASRATGVDEAFF
. | TRBJ2-5 | TRBD1 | TRBV18 | TGTGCCAGCTCACCACAAAGGGGGCAGTGGCAAGAGACCCAGTACTTC | CASSPQRGQWQETQYF
. | TRBJ2-2 | . | TRBV6-5 | TGTGCCAGCAGTTACGTTAGGGGCACCGGGGAGCTGTTTTTT | CASSYVRGTGELFF
. | TRBJ1-4 | . | TRBV28 | TGTGCCAGCAGTTTCCCCCAGGCAACTAATGAAAAACTGTTTTTT | CASSFPQATNEKLFF
. | TRBJ1-2 | . | TRBV29-1 | TGCAGCACAGACCCTAACGGTGGCTACACCTTC | CSTDPNGGYTF
. | TRBJ1-4 | . | TRBV2 | TGTGCCAGCAGTCGCCGATTCTTACAGGGAACTAATGAAAAACTGTTTTTT | CASSRRFLQGTNEKLFF
. | TRBJ2-1 | TRBD2 | TRBV12-5 | TGTGCTAGTGGTTTGAGAGCGGGAGGGTACAATGAGCAGTTCTTC | CASGLRAGGYNEQFF
. | TRBJ1-6 | . | TRBV19 | TGTGCCAGTAGTATTAGACCCTCAAGCGTAGCTAATTCACCCCTCCACTTT | CASSIRPSSVANSPLHF
. | TRBJ2-1 | TRBD2 | TRBV5-1 | TGCGCCAGCAGCTCGGGACTAGCTGCGAGCTCCTACAATGAGCAGTTCTTC | CASSSGLAASSYNEQFF
. | TRBJ1-2 | . | TRBV12-2 | TGTGCAAGTCGCTTAGCCGGGACAGGGCCCTATGGCTACACCTTC | CASRLAGTGPYGYTF
. | TRBJ1-1 | TRBD1 | TRBV4-3 | TGCGCCAGCAGCCAAGATAAGGGGGCCGACACTGAAGCTTTCTTT | CASSQDKGADTEAFF
. | TRBJ2-3 | TRBD2 | TRBV5-1 | TGCGCCAGCAGCTTGACTAGCGGGAGCACAGATACGCAGTATTTT | CASSLTSGSTDTQYF
. | TRBJ1-3 | . | TRBV7-2 | TGTGCCAGCAGCCCAGTGCCAGGAAACACCATATATTTT | CASSPVPGNTIYF
. | TRBJ1-1 | TRBD1 | TRBV2 | TGTGCCAGCAGTGGACAGGGCAACACTGAAGCTTTCTTT | CASSGQGNTEAFF
. | TRBJ1-2 | . | TRBV7-9 | TGTGCCAGCAGCTGGGAAGGGGTTTCCGTTAGATATGGCTACACCTTC | CASSWEGVSVRYGYTF
. | TRBJ1-2 | . | TRBV28 | TGTGCCAGCATTACCTCCGACAGGATCGGATATGGCTACACCTTC | CASITSDRIGYGYTF
. | TRBJ2-2 | . | TRBV6-5 | TGTGCCAGCAGTTACAGTGTGGGAGTCACCGGGGAGCTGTTTTTT | CASSYSVGVTGELFF
. | TRBJ1-4 | TRBD1 | TRBV15 | TGTGCCACCAGCAGAGAAGGGACAGGGGGCTCAAAACTGTTTTTT | CATSREGTGGSKLFF
. | TRBJ1-2 | TRBD1 | TRBV5-1 | TGCGCCAGCAGCTTGGTGGTCAGGGGGAACTATGGCTACACCTTC | CASSLVVRGNYGYTF